This T cell receptor (beta chain) was recovered during a study of blood T cell repertoires in COVID-19. Only in-frame clones appear in the TCRdb table, and some are missing; sequencing was by immunoSEQ multiplex PCR. The top ten clones hold roughly 18% of a sample with more than 300,000 clones, more than 85% of them seen once. In its sample, this clone was seen once. The CDR3 runs to 14 residues. Germline CDR1 reads MGHRA; CDR2 reads YSYEKL. Between the trimmed V and J ends, which lost 1 base and 5 bases, there was a span of 8 bases. The chain recombines TRBV4-1 with TRBJ2-2; a weak D match, TRBD2 (6 bases). The clonotype originates from a woman younger than 45 who had recovered from COVID-19. The sample was PBMCs or T cells enriched from blood (not recorded which). CDR3 sequence: CASSQVRGTGELFF. The CDR3 DNA reads as TGCGCCAGCAGCCAAGTGCGGGGAACCGGGGAGCTGTTTTTT.